These 23 T cell receptor beta chains came from one sample sequenced in a study of blood T cell repertoires in COVID-19. TCRdb's table, derived via immunoSEQ multiplex PCR, lists solely in-frame clones and lacks some. The data hold about 130,000 clones, with over 75% observed a single time. Sequences were obtained from peripheral blood. The receptors were gathered from a woman older than 75 with acute or convalescent COVID-19.

The DNA of the CDR3 is TGCGCCAGCGGTAGGACAGGAGGGGATCAGCCCCAGCATTTT. Encoded protein: CASGRTGGDQPQHF. The V call is TRBV10-2, the J call TRBJ1-5, with 7 positions matching TRBD1. Per germline, CDR1 WSHSY and CDR2 SAAADI. Unmatched junction bases numbered 9, after V lost 8 bases and J lost 5 bases. This CDR3 is 14 amino acids long.

This clone was found a few times. This rearrangement joins TRBV3-1 (or the pseudogene TRBV3-2) to TRBJ1-3; a weak D match, TRBD1 (5 bases). This CDR3 contains 13 residues. V was pared by 5 bases and J by 1 base, with 6 bases between. Per germline, CDR1 LGHDT and CDR2 YNNKEL (reference sequence). CDR3 amino acids: CASSSGSGNTIYF. As DNA, the CDR3 is TGTGCCAGCAGCTCAGGGTCTGGAAACACCATATATTTT.

CDR3 amino acids: CASSYQGFSGNTIYF. CDR3 DNA: TGTGCCAGCAGCTACCAGGGGTTCTCTGGAAACACCATATATTTT. The chain recombines TRBV7-2 with TRBJ1-3, with D possibly TRBD1 on 6 matching bases. V was shortened by 4 bases and J by 0 bases, with 10 bases between the two germline ends. The CDR3 totals 15 residues. Germline V lookup: CDR1 SGHTA, CDR2 FQGNSA.

J is TRBJ1-1 and V is TRBV5-4; 9 nucleotides align to TRBD1. The germline CDR1 and CDR2 sequences are SGHNT and YYREEE (reference sequence). CDR3 size: 16 residues. J gave up 8 bases and V 4 bases, and 15 bases lay outside the gene matches. CDR3 nucleotides: TGTGCCAGCAGCCCTCCCAGGACAGGGGATACCCCCGAAGCTTTCTTT. It codes for CASSPPRTGDTPEAFF.

This rearrangement joins TRBV7-3 to TRBJ2-2, with a weak D call TRBD1 (6 bases). The V and J ends lost 4 bases and 3 bases respectively, with 9 bases between them. The CDR3 spans 14 residues. The germline V gene encodes CDR1 SGHTA and CDR2 FQGTGA. The CDR3 is CASSYYRDTGELFF. CDR3 coding DNA: TGTGCCAGCAGCTATTACAGGGACACCGGGGAGCTGTTTTTT.

The chain couples TRBV5-6 to TRBJ1-1; 9 bases fit TRBD1. V dropped 4 bases and J dropped 4; count of bases not matched to a gene: 14. The CDR3 has 17 amino acids. CDR1 and CDR2 from the germline V gene are SGHDT and YYEEEE. The CDR3 is CASSRLRTGEFATEAFF. In DNA, the CDR3 is TGTGCCAGCAGCCGCCTCCGGACAGGGGAGTTCGCCACTGAAGCTTTCTTT.

In nucleotides, the CDR3 is TGTGCCAGTAGTATTTCCAGGACAGGGAATAACAATGAGCAGTTCTTC. It codes for CASSISRTGNNNEQFF. The gene calls are TRBV19 and TRBJ2-1, with 8 bases that match TRBD1. The CDR3 extends over 16 amino acids. The germline gives CDR1 LNHDA, CDR2 SQIVND (reference sequence). J gave up 5 bases and V 3 bases, and 9 bases lay outside the gene matches.

The rearrangement links TRBV7-9 to TRBJ1-3, with D hard to call. V lost 3 bases and J 7 bases, leaving 13 bases between the germline ends. Germline CDR1 reads SEHNR; CDR2 reads FQNEAQ (reference sequence). This CDR3 spans 14 amino acids. The CDR3 region is CASSFAREDNTIYF. CDR3 bases: TGTGCCAGCAGCTTCGCCCGGGAGGATAACACCATATATTTT.

J is TRBJ1-1 and V is TRBV4-2; TRBD1 might be the D (5 bases). Trimming took 0 bases from V and 2 from J, leaving 10 bases between them. CDR1 LGHNA and CDR2 YNFKEQ come from the germline V gene. The CDR3 loop spans 15 amino acids. The CDR3 region is CASSQELGANTEAFF. The CDR3 DNA follows: TGTGCCAGCAGCCAAGAATTAGGGGCCAACACTGAAGCTTTCTTT.

This chain connects TRBV18 to TRBJ2-7; D possibly corresponds to TRBD2 (6 bases). The germline gives CDR1 KGHSH, CDR2 LQKENI. With 2 bases removed from V and 6 bases from J, the gap between germline ends came to 11 bases. The CDR3 consists of 13 residues. This CDR3 reads CASSPGLWGEQYV. In DNA, the CDR3 is TGTGCCAGCTCACCAGGACTATGGGGCGAGCAGTACGTC.

This sequence joins TRBV10-3 and TRBJ1-2; D not resolved. In germline, CDR1 is ENHRY, CDR2 SYGVKD. The CDR3 totals 12 residues. V was trimmed by 2 bases and J by 2 bases, leaving 3 bases between them. This CDR3 is CAISELNYGYTF. DNA for the CDR3: TGTGCCATCAGTGAGCTAAACTATGGCTACACCTTC.

The rearrangement uses TRBV5-1 and TRBJ1-1; D call uncertain. V lost 4 bases and J 3 bases, leaving 10 bases between the germline ends. The germline V gene encodes CDR1 SGHRS and CDR2 YFSETQ. The CDR3 extends over 13 amino acids. CDR3 in amino acids: CASSAREDTEAFF. The CDR3 DNA follows: TGCGCCAGCAGCGCCCGGGAGGACACTGAAGCTTTCTTT.

The chain carries TRBV15 and TRBJ1-1, with 7 bases that match TRBD1. Germline-derived CDR1 and CDR2 are LNHNV and YYDKDF (reference sequence). V lost 8 bases to trimming and J lost 11 bases; unmatched junction nucleotides: 11. CDR3 length: 12 amino acids. The CDR3: CATRGQANGAFF. In DNA, the CDR3 is TGTGCCACCCGAGGACAGGCCAATGGGGCTTTCTTT.

The V gene is TRBV3-1 (or the pseudogene TRBV3-2), the J gene TRBJ2-2; D perhaps matches TRBD2 (5 bases). CDR3 size: 17 residues. Trimming took off 0 bases at V and 0 bases at J, with 11 bases between the two ends. The germline V gene encodes CDR1 LGHDT and CDR2 YNNKEL (reference sequence). CDR3 sequence (DNA): TGTGCCAGCAGCCAAGAATGGAGACTATCGAACACCGGGGAGCTGTTTTTT. Residues: CASSQEWRLSNTGELFF.

The chain carries TRBV6-6 and TRBJ2-3; 12 nucleotides agree with TRBD2. Germline lookup yields CDR1 MNHNY and CDR2 SVGAGI (reference sequence). V lost 5 bases to trimming and J lost 4 bases; unmatched junction nucleotides: 4. CDR3 length equals 15 residues. The CDR3 is CASSLTSGGPDTQYF. Here the CDR3 DNA reads TGTGCCAGCAGTCTTACTAGCGGGGGGCCAGATACGCAGTATTTT.

V gene TRBV12-3 or TRBV12-4 combines with J gene TRBJ1-5; no clear D. The V gene lost 6 bases and the J gene lost 7 bases, with 13 bases spanning the gap. This CDR3 has 13 amino acids. CDR3 coding DNA: TGTGCCAGCAGCCTCATGGGCTTGCAGCCCCAGCATTTT. As protein: CASSLMGLQPQHF.

V gene TRBV10-3 combines with J gene TRBJ1-1; D is unresolved. Trimming removed 2 bases from V and 1 base from J, with 8 bases in between. CDR3 length: 14 residues. Germline V gives CDR1 ENHRY, CDR2 SYGVKD. The chain's CDR3 is CAISEPERNTEAFF. CDR3 coding DNA: TGTGCCATCAGTGAGCCGGAGAGGAACACTGAAGCTTTCTTT.

The rearrangement uses TRBV11-3 and TRBJ2-3; D ambiguous. This CDR3 contains 14 residues. The V end lost 4 bases, the J end lost 0 bases, and 8 bases lay between the germline ends. CDR1 and CDR2 from the germline V gene are SGHNT and YENEEA. CDR3 coding DNA: TGTGCCAGCAGCTACGGAGCGAGCACAGATACGCAGTATTTT. Translation gives CASSYGASTDTQYF. Together with reference TRBV11-3 and TRBJ2-3, the CDR3 gives the full variable domain: EAGVVQSPRYKIIEKKQPVAFWCNPISGHNTLYWYLQNLGQGPELLIRYENEEAVDDSQLPKDRFSAERLKGVDSTLKIQPAELGDSAVYLCASSYGASTDTQYFGPGTRLTVL.

The J gene is TRBJ2-7, the V gene TRBV11-2, with 8 positions matching TRBD1. The germline gives CDR1 SGHAT, CDR2 FQNNGV. Germline trimming cut 4 bases from V and 4 bases from J; bases unmatched to any gene: 6. The CDR3 contains 14 residues. The CDR3 loop is CASSSRTGQYEQYV. The CDR3 DNA reads TGTGCCAGCAGCTCTCGGACAGGGCAATACGAGCAGTACGTC.

V is TRBV13 and J is TRBJ2-4; 12 nucleotides match TRBD2. This CDR3 is 16 amino acids long. CDR1 and CDR2 from the germline V gene are PRHDT and FYEKMQ (reference sequence). Trimming cost V 1 base and J 7 bases; bases outside gene matches: 5. Here the CDR3 DNA reads TGTGCCAGCAGCTTAGCGAGGACTAGCGGGGTGAACATTCAGTACTTC. It encodes CASSLARTSGVNIQYF.

The V call is TRBV24-1, the J call TRBJ2-2; D perhaps matches TRBD2 (5 bases). The CDR3 is 15 amino acids. Germline V gene data show CDR1 as KGHDR and CDR2 as SFDVKD. Trimming stripped 9 bases from V and 0 bases from J, with 13 bases between. The CDR3 region has the DNA TGTGCCACCGGAGGCGGCCGCCCGAACACCGGGGAGCTGTTTTTT. The encoded protein is CATGGGRPNTGELFF.

The gene calls are TRBV28 and TRBJ1-2; the match to TRBD1 covers 7 bases. CDR1 is MDHEN and CDR2 is SYDVKM in the germline V gene. The CDR3 sequence is 14 residues long. Unmatched junction bases numbered 12, after V lost 6 bases and J lost 8 bases. In DNA form, the CDR3 reads TGTGCCAGCAGAGAGGGGACAGCTAGGCGAGGCTACACCTTC. This codes for CASREGTARRGYTF.

V usage is TRBV4-3 and J usage is TRBJ2-4; D is perhaps TRBD1 (5 bases). Deletions cut 0 bases from V and 0 bases from J, with 18 bases between. Germline assignment: CDR1 LGHNA and CDR2 YSLEER. The CDR3 length is 19 residues. The CDR3 DNA sequence: TGCGCCAGCAGCCAAGAGGCTGGAAAAACAGGTGTAGCCAAAAACATTCAGTACTTC. Protein product: CASSQEAGKTGVAKNIQYF.